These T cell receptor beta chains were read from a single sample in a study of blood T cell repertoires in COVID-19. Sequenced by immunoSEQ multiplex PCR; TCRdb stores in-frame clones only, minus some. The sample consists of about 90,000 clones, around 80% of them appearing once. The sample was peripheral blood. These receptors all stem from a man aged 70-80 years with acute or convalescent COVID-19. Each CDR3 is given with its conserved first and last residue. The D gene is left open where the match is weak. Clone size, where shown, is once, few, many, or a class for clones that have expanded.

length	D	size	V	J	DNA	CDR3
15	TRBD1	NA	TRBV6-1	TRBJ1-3	TGTGCCAGCAGTGACCCCCGGACAGGGGGAAACACCATATATTTT	CASSDPRTGGNTIYF
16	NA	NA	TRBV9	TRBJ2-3	TGTGCCAGCAGCGTAGGGCCAGCGGCTAGCACAGATACGCAGTATTTT	CASSVGPAASTDTQYF
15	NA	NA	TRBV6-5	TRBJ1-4	TGTGCCAGCAGTCTGAAGACAGGTGGCTTAGGAAAACTGTTTTTT	CASSLKTGGLGKLFF
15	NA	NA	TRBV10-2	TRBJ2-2	TGCGCCAGCAGTGAAATTCTGATAGGGGCCGGGGAGCTGTTTTTT	CASSEILIGAGELFF
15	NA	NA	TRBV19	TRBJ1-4	TGTGCCAGTAGCACAGGAACTGCAACTAATGAAAAACTGTTTTTT	CASSTGTATNEKLFF
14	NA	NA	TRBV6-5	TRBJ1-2	TGTGCCAGCAGTTACACTCTGGGCAACTATGGCTACACCTTC	CASSYTLGNYGYTF
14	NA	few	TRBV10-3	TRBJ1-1	TGTGCCACCAGTCAGGGGCTAGGCAACACTGAAGCTTTCTTT	CATSQGLGNTEAFF
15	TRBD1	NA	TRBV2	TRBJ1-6	TGTGCCATCCCGGGACAGGGGGCGTTCGATTCACCCCTCCACTTT	CAIPGQGAFDSPLHF
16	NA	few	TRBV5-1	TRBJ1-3	TGCGCCAGCAGCTTGGCCCTACAGACCTCTGGAAACACCATATATTTT	CASSLALQTSGNTIYF
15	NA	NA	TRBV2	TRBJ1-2	TGTGCCAGCAGTGTGGAGAGAGGCGGAGGAGATGGCTACACCTTC	CASSVERGGGDGYTF
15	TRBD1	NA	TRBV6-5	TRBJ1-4	TGTGCCAGCGGGCGTGGGGGACAGTCTAATGAAAAACTGTTTTTT	CASGRGGQSNEKLFF
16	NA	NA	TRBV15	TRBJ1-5	TGTGCCACCAGCAGAGGAAGTCTGGCTAGGATGCAGCCCCAGCATTTT	CATSRGSLARMQPQHF
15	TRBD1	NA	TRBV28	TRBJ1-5	TGTGCCAGCAGTTCCTCCGGGACAGTCAATCAGCCCCAGCATTTT	CASSSSGTVNQPQHF
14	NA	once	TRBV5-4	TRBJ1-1	TGTGCCAGCAGCTCCTGGCGGGGGAACACTGAAGCTTTCTTT	CASSSWRGNTEAFF
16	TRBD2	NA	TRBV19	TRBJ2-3	TGTGCCAGTACCGACAGAGGCTCCGGGGAGGGAGATACGCAGTATTTT	CASTDRGSGEGDTQYF
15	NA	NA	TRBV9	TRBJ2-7	TGTGCCAGCAGCGTAGGGCAGGGCATGGACTACGCGCAGTACTTC	CASSVGQGMDYAQYF
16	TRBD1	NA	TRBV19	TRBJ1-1	TGTGCCAGTAGTTCCAGCCACGGGACAGGGAACACTGAAGCTTTCTTT	CASSSSHGTGNTEAFF